These 17 T cell receptor beta chains were sequenced from one sample in a study of T-cell reconstitution after alpha-beta-depleted transplantation in children listed by TCRdb under 2016. The method behind the library was PCR. The run used an Illumina HiSeq 2500. TCR library preparation used molecular barcoding, with unique molecular identifiers applied to normalize quantification of the TCRbeta repertoire. TCRdb trimmed the raw reads at Q25, called clones with MiXCR and kept productive beta chains. Under each unique CDR3 protein, matching rows form one entry showing the most common genes and DNA. Present in this sample are about 540,000 distinct CDR3 sequences, approximately 16% of which were seen just once. The ten top clones hold over 3% of the sample. Sequencing used PBMCs from the stem cell graft donor, obtained from the stem cell graft. Every receptor here comes from a human donor who donated a stem cell graft to a child with acute lymphoblastic leukemia.

This clonotype was counted a few times. The J gene is TRBJ2-2, the V gene TRBV3-1; 9 bases align to TRBD2. Germline V gives CDR1 LGHDT, CDR2 YNNKEL (reference sequence). With V trimmed by 0 bases and J by 5 bases, 7 bases remained unmatched. This CDR3 is built from 17 residues. The DNA for the CDR3 is TGTGCCAGCAGCCAAGATCGGCTAGCGGGAAAGACCGGGGAGCTGTTTTTT. Its protein product is CASSQDRLAGKTGELFF.

This chain links TRBV3-1 with TRBJ1-1; D remains ambiguous. Trimming pared 2 bases from V and 3 bases from J, leaving 22 bases between. This CDR3 spans 18 amino acids. Germline CDR1 is LGHDT and CDR2 is YNNKEL (reference sequence). CDR3 in amino acids: CASSQNLGESEQDTEAFF. The CDR3 DNA sequence: TGTGCCAGCAGCCAAAATCTTGGCGAGTCTGAGCAAGACACTGAAGCTTTCTTT. Filled out from reference TRBV3-1 and TRBJ1-1, the complete variable domain reads DTAVSQTPKYLVTQMGNDKSIKCEQNLGHDTMYWYKQDSKKFLKIMFSYNNKELIINETVPNRFSPKSPDKAHLNLHINSLELGDSAVYFCASSQNLGESEQDTEAFFGQGTRLTVV.

Remarks on this clonotype: A read error may explain this, as a much larger clone is one base away. The chain has TRBV15 and TRBJ2-1; D is uncertain. CDR1 and CDR2 from the germline V gene are LNHNV and YYDKDF (reference sequence). The CDR3 loop spans 13 amino acids. V lost 0 bases, J lost 4 bases, and 4 bases lay in between. CDR3 residues: CATSRDRYNEQFF. In DNA form, the CDR3 reads TGTGCCACCAGCAGAGACAGATACAATGAGCAGTTCTTC.

This chain joins TRBV5-1 and TRBJ1-1; D is unclear. The germline gives CDR1 SGHRS, CDR2 YFSETQ. The CDR3 has 15 amino acids. Deletions cut 0 bases from V and 2 bases from J, with 11 bases between. CDR3 sequence reads: CASSLVFSANTEAFF. DNA for the CDR3: TGCGCCAGCAGCTTGGTTTTTAGTGCTAACACTGAAGCTTTCTTT.

This clonotype was observed a few times. The chain is built from TRBV27 and TRBJ2-7; D may be TRBD1 or TRBD2 (7 bases each). The V end lost 7 bases, the J end lost 4 bases, and 20 bases lay between the germline ends. Germline V CDR1 and CDR2: MNHEY, SMNVEV (reference sequence). The CDR3 is made up of 15 amino acids. The DNA for the CDR3 is TGTGCCAGCATCGCGAGAGGGGGCGGGGGTTACGAGCAGTACTTC. Encoded protein: CASIARGGGGYEQYF.

This clonotype was seen a handful of times. The rearrangement uses TRBV19 and TRBJ1-1; a possible D gene is TRBD1 (6 bases). The V gene lost 7 bases and the J gene lost 1 base, with 16 bases spanning the gap. The CDR3 is 15 residues long. The germline V gene encodes CDR1 LNHDA and CDR2 SQIVND (reference sequence). CDR3 DNA: TGTGCCAGTAAGAGTGTGGGGACATCGAACACTGAAGCTTTCTTT. This gives the protein CASKSVGTSNTEAFF.

The chain uses TRBV9 and TRBJ1-2; D is unclear. This CDR3 spans 13 amino acids. V was trimmed by 6 bases and J by 8 bases, leaving 17 bases between them. Germline assignment: CDR1 SGDLS and CDR2 YYNGEE. CDR3 protein: CASNEGRSRGYTF. Written as DNA, the CDR3 is TGTGCCAGCAACGAGGGAAGGAGCAGGGGCTACACCTTC.

The J gene is TRBJ2-2, the V gene TRBV6-5; D is unresolved. The germline V gene encodes CDR1 MNHEY and CDR2 SVGAGI. Trimming took off 0 bases at V and 1 base at J, with 3 bases between the two ends. The CDR3 runs to 14 residues. For the CDR3, the DNA is TGTGCCAGCAGTTACTCAGAGAACACCGGGGAGCTGTTTTTT. This translates into CASSYSENTGELFF.

The chain is built from TRBV7-9 and TRBJ2-7; D possibly matches TRBD1 or TRBD2 (5 bases each). V lost 4 bases, J lost 5 bases, and 12 bases lay in between. The CDR3 is 13 amino acids. The germline V gene has CDR1 SEHNR and CDR2 FQNEAQ (reference sequence). CDR3 coding DNA: TGTGCCAGCAGCTGGGGGACCCCAGACGAGCAGTACTTC. It is translated as CASSWGTPDEQYF.

This clonotype was picked up a small number of times. For the CDR3, the DNA is TGTGCCAGCAGACCCCAGGGTGAAAAACTGTTTTTT. Translation: CASRPQGEKLFF. The chain recombines TRBV28 with TRBJ1-4, with D maybe TRBD1 (5 bases). The V end lost 6 bases, the J end lost 7 bases, and 9 bases lay between the germline ends. CDR3 length equals 12 residues. Germline CDR1 reads MDHEN; CDR2 reads SYDVKM.

V is TRBV7-2 and J is TRBJ2-3; a possible D gene is TRBD2 (6 bases). The germline gives CDR1 SGHTA, CDR2 FQGNSA. The CDR3 is 15 residues long. V lost 1 base to trimming and J lost 6 bases, with 14 bases between them. In DNA, the CDR3 is TGTGCCAGCAGCTTAGTGGGGGGAGGTGTGGATACGCAGTATTTT. Translating it yields CASSLVGGGVDTQYF.

This clonotype has more than one count but fewer than ten. The chain joins TRBV4-1 to TRBJ2-5, with 11 bases identical to TRBD2. This CDR3 is 17 amino acids long. CDR1 MGHRA and CDR2 YSYEKL come from the germline V gene. The V gene end was trimmed by 4 bases and the J gene end by 0 bases; junction bases not matched to a gene: 7. DNA for the CDR3: TGCGCCAGCAGCCCCCTTCTAGCGGGAGGAAACCAAGAGACCCAGTACTTC. Residues: CASSPLLAGGNQETQYF.

This clonotype was counted between two and nine times. V usage is TRBV24-1 and J usage is TRBJ2-1; D is unresolved. CDR1 is KGHDR, CDR2 SFDVKD, per germline. V shed 6 bases and J shed 2 bases, with 4 bases lying between them. This CDR3 contains 12 residues. The DNA for the CDR3 is TGTGCCACCAGTACACCCTACAATGAGCAGTTCTTC. Translating it yields CATSTPYNEQFF.

This clonotype has only a few counts. The J gene is TRBJ2-7, the V gene TRBV18, with 7 bases aligning to TRBD2. The germline CDR1 and CDR2 sequences are KGHSH and LQKENI. This CDR3 is 15 amino acids long. V gave up 3 bases and J gave up 0 bases; unmatched junction bases: 5. The chain's CDR3 is CASSPGGVGSYEQYF. DNA of the CDR3: TGTGCCAGCTCACCGGGGGGGGTTGGCTCCTACGAGCAGTACTTC.

This chain links TRBV6-5 with TRBJ2-3; 10 positions match TRBD2. This CDR3 is built from 16 residues. V trimming: 4 bases; J trimming: 4 bases; junction bases outside the gene matches: 8. CDR1 is MNHEY, CDR2 SVGAGI, per germline. As DNA, the CDR3 is TGTGCCAGCAGTTCCCCTCGTCTAGCGGGAGCAGATACGCAGTATTTT. Translated, it gives CASSSPRLAGADTQYF.

In this sample, this clonotype turned up a few times. The chain joins TRBV5-1 to TRBJ2-1; 9 nucleotides align to TRBD2. The ends lost 0 bases at V and 4 bases at J; junction bases unmatched: 5. Per germline, CDR1 SGHRS and CDR2 YFSETQ. This CDR3 has 16 amino acids. The CDR3 protein is CASSLDSSGMYNEQFF. The CDR3 DNA reads TGCGCCAGCAGCTTGGATTCTAGCGGGATGTACAATGAGCAGTTCTTC.

This clonotype has a handful of counts. This chain joins TRBV20-1 and TRBJ2-7; no definite D call. In germline, CDR1 is DFQATT, CDR2 SNEGSKA (reference sequence). V was shortened by 0 bases and J by 2 bases, with 11 bases between the two germline ends. This CDR3 spans 14 amino acids. CDR3 DNA sequence: TGCAGTGCTAGAGATCAACTGAGAGCCTACGAGCAGTACTTC. Translation: CSARDQLRAYEQYF.